This TCR beta chain stems from a study of breast tumors, draining lymph nodes, adjacent tissues. Whole-study findings and limits: Data only fit, rather than demonstrated, lymph node origin of most tumor T cells. Tumor and nontumor repertoires were significantly more similar in luminal-like than in basal-like breast cancer. Tumor TCR diversity was below lymph nodes but above nontumor tissue.

This clonotype occurred many times. The antigen remains unidentified. TCRdb reanalysed the multiplex PCR reads using MiXCR and keeps one entry per CDR3 protein. The profile covers 150,000 or so distinct CDR3 sequences, with about 34% appearing a single time and 3% to 4.5% taken by the ten largest. The lymph nodes were axillary draining lymph nodes from breast cancer patients. V was trimmed by 5 bases and J by 1 base, leaving 20 bases between them. The CDR3 runs to 17 residues. The germline gives CDR1 SEHNR, CDR2 FQNEAQ (reference sequence). Sample: axillary lymph node tissue. The rearrangement links TRBV7-9 to TRBJ2-5; D may match TRBD1 or TRBD2 (5 bases each). The sequence derives from a female donor with breast cancer. Some clones in this sample may be carry-over from other donors' samples. Written as DNA, the CDR3 is TGTGCCAGCAGCGGATTCGGGACGGATAATTTCCAAGAGACCCAGTACTTC. Translating gives CASSGFGTDNFQETQYF.